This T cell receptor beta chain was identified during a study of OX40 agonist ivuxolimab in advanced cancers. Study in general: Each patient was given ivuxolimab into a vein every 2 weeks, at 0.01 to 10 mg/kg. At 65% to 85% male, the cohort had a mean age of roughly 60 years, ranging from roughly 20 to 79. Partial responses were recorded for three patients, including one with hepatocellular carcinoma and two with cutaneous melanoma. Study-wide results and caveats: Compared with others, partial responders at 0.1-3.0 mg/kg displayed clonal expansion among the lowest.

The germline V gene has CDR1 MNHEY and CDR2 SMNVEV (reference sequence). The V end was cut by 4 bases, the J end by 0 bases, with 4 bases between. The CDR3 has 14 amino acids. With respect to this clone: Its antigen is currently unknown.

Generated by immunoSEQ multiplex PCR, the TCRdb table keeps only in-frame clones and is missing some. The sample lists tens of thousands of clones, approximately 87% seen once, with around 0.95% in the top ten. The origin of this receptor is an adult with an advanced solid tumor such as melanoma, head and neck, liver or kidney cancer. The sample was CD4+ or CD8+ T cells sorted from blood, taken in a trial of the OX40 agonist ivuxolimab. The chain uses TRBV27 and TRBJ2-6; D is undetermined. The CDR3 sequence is CASSWGSGANVLTF. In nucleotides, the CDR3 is TGTGCCAGCAGTTGGGGCTCTGGGGCCAACGTCCTGACTTTC.